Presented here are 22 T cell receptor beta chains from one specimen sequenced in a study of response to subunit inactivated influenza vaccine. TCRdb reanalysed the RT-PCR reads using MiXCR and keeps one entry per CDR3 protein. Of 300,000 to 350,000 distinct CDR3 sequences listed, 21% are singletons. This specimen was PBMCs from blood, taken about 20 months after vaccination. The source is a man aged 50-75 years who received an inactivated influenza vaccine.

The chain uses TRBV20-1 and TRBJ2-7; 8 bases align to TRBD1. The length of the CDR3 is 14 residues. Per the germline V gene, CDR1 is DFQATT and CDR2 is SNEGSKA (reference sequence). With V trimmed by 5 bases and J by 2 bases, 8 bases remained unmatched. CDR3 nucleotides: TGCAGTGCTCTCCCGGGACAGGCACCCTACGAGCAGTACTTC. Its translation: CSALPGQAPYEQYF.

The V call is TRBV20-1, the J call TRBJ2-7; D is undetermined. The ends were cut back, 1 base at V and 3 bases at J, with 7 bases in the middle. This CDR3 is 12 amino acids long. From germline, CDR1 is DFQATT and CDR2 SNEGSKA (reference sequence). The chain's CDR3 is CSARGQIYEQYF. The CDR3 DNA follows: TGCAGTGCTAGAGGCCAGATCTACGAGCAGTACTTC.

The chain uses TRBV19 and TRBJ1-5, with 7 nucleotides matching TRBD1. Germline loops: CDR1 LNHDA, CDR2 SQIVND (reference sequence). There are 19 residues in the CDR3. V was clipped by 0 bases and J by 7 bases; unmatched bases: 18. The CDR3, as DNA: TGTGCCAGTAGTATAGATCAACCTATCGGCAGGGGGTCTGGACAGCCCCAGCATTTT. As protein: CASSIDQPIGRGSGQPQHF.

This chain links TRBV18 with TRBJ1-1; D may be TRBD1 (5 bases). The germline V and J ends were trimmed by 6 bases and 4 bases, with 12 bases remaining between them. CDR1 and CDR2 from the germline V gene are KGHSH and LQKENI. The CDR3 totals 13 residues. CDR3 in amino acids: CASSEDIFTEAFF. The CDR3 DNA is TGTGCCAGCTCTGAGGACATCTTCACTGAAGCTTTCTTT.

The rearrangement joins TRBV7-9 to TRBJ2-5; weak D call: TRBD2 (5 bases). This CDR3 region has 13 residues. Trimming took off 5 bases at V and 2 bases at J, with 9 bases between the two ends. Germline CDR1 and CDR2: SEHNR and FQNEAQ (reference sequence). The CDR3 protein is CASSPRDQETQYF. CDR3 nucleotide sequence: TGTGCCAGCAGCCCTCGGGATCAAGAGACCCAGTACTTC.

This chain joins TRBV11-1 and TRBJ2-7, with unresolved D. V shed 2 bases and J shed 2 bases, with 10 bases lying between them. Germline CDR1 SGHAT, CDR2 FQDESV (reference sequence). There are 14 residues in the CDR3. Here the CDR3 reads CASSLRSYTYEQYF. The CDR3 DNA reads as TGTGCCAGCAGCTTAAGGTCATATACCTACGAGCAGTACTTC. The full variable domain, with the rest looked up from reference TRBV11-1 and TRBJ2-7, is EAEVAQSPRYKITEKSQAVAFWCDPISGHATLYWYRQILGQGPELLVQFQDESVVDDSQLPKDRFSAERLKGVDSTLKIQPAELGDSAMYLCASSLRSYTYEQYFGPGTRLTVT.

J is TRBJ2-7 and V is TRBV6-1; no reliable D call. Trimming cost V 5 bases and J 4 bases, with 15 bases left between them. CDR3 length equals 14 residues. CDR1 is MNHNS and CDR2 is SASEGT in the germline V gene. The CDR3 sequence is CASSPAPSRYEQYF. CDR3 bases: TGTGCCAGCAGTCCGGCCCCCTCAAGGTACGAGCAGTACTTC.

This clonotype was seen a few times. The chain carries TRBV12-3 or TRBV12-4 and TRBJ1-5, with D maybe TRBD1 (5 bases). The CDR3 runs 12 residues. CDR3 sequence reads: CGRGLDIQPQHF. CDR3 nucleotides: TGTGGGAGGGGATTAGATATTCAGCCCCAGCATTTT.

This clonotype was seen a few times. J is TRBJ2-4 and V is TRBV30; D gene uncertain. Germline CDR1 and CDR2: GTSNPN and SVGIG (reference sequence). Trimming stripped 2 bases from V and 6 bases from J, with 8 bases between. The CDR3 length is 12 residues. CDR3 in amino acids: CAWSIGLNIQYF. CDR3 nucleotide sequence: TGTGCCTGGAGTATTGGTTTAAACATTCAGTACTTC.

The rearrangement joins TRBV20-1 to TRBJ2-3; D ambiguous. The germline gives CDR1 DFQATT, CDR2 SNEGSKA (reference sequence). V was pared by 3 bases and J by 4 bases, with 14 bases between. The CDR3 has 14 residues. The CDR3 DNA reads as TGCAGTGCTAGTCAGGTAGTTGGTGCAGATACGCAGTATTTT. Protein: CSASQVVGADTQYF.

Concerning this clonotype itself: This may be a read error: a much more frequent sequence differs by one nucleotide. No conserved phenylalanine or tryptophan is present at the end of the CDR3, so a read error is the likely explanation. This CDR3 reads CASSQDMWQVGAGELFL. CDR3 DNA sequence: TGCGCCAGCAGCCAAGATATGTGGCAGGTTGGCGCCGGGGAGCTGTTTCTT. This rearrangement joins TRBV4-1 to TRBJ2-2, with D uncertain. V lost 0 bases and J 6 bases, leaving 17 bases between the germline ends. Germline CDR1 MGHRA, CDR2 YSYEKL. The CDR3 length is 17 residues.

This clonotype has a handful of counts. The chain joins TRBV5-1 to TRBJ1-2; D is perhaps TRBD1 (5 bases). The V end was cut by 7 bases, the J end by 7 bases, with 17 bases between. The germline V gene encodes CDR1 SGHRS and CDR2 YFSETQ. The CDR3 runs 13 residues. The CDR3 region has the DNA TGCGCCAGCGGAGACGGGACGGGGGGTGGCTACACCTTC. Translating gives CASGDGTGGGYTF. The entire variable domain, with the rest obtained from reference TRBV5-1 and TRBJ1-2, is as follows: KAGVTQTPRYLIKTRGQQVTLSCSPISGHRSVSWYQQTPGQGLQFLFEYFSETQRNKGNFPGRFSGRQFSNSRSEMNVSTLELGDSALYLCASGDGTGGGYTFGSGTRLTVV.

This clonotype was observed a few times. The CDR3: CASSLIWDEQFF. The CDR3 DNA sequence: TGTGCCAGCAGCTTAATTTGGGATGAGCAGTTCTTC. This sequence joins TRBV11-2 and TRBJ2-1; D remains unclear. CDR1 is SGHAT and CDR2 is FQNNGV in the germline V gene. This CDR3 has 12 residues. V was cut by 2 bases and J by 8 bases, with 7 bases left in between.

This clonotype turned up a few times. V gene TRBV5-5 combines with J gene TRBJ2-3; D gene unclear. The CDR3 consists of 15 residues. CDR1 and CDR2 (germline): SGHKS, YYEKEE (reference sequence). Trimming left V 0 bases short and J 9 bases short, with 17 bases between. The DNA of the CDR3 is TGTGCCAGCAGCTTGGCTGAGCCCTCTTTTGGCACGCAGTATTTT. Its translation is CASSLAEPSFGTQYF.

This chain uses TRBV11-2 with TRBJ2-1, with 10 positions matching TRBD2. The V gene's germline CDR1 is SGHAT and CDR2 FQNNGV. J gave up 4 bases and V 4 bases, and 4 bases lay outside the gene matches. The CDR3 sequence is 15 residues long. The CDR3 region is CASSSLAGYYNEQFF. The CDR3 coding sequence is TGTGCCAGCAGCTCACTAGCGGGGTATTACAATGAGCAGTTCTTC.

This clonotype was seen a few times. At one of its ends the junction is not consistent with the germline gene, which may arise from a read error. CDR3 nucleotide sequence: TGCAGTGCTACAGGGACTTACGTGCAGTACTTC. Translated, it gives CSATGTYVQYF. The rearrangement joins TRBV20-1 to TRBJ2-7, with a weak D call TRBD2 (6 bases). The germline V gene encodes CDR1 DFQATT and CDR2 SNEGSKA (reference sequence). The CDR3 is made up of 11 amino acids.

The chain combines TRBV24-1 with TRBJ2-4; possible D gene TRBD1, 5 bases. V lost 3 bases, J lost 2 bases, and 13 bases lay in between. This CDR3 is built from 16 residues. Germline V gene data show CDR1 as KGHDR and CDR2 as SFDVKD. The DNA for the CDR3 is TGTGCCACCAGTGATCGGCCAGGGAACCCCAAAAACATTCAGTACTTC. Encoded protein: CATSDRPGNPKNIQYF.

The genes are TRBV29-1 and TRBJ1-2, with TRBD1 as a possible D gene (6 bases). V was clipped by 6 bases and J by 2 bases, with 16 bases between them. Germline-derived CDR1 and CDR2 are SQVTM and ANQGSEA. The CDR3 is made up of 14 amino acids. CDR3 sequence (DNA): TGCAGCGTCGGCCCTAAACAGGGAAACTATGGCTACACCTTC. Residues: CSVGPKQGNYGYTF. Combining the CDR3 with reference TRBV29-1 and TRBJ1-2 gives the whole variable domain SAVISQKPSRDICQRGTSLTIQCQVDSQVTMMFWYRQQPGQSLTLIATANQGSEATYESGFVIDKFPISRPNLTFSTLTVSNMSPEDSSIYLCSVGPKQGNYGYTFGSGTRLTVV.

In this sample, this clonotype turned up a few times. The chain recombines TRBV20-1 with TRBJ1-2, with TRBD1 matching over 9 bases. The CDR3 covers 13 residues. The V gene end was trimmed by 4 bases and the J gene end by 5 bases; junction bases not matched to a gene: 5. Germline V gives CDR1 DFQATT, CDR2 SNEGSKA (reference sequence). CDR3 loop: CSAKTGGSYGYTF. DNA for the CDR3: TGCAGTGCTAAGACAGGGGGTAGTTATGGCTACACCTTC.

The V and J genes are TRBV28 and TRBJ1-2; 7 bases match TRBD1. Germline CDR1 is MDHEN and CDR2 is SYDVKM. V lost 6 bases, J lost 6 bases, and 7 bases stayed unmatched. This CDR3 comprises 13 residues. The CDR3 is CASRHDTGDGYTF. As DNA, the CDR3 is TGTGCCAGCAGGCATGACACAGGGGATGGCTACACCTTC.

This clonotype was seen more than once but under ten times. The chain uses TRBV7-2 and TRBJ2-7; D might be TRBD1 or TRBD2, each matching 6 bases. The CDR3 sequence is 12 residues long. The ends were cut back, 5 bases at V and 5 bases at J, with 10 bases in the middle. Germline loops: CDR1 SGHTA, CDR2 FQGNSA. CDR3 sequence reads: CASSLRGHEQYF. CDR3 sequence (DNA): TGTGCCAGCAGCCTTCGGGGGCACGAGCAGTACTTC.

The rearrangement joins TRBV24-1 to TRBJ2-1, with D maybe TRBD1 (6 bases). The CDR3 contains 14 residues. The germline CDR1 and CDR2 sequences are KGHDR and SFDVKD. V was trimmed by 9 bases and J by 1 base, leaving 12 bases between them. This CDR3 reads CATRPTGSYNEQFF. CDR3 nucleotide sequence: TGTGCCACCCGCCCGACAGGATCCTACAATGAGCAGTTCTTC.